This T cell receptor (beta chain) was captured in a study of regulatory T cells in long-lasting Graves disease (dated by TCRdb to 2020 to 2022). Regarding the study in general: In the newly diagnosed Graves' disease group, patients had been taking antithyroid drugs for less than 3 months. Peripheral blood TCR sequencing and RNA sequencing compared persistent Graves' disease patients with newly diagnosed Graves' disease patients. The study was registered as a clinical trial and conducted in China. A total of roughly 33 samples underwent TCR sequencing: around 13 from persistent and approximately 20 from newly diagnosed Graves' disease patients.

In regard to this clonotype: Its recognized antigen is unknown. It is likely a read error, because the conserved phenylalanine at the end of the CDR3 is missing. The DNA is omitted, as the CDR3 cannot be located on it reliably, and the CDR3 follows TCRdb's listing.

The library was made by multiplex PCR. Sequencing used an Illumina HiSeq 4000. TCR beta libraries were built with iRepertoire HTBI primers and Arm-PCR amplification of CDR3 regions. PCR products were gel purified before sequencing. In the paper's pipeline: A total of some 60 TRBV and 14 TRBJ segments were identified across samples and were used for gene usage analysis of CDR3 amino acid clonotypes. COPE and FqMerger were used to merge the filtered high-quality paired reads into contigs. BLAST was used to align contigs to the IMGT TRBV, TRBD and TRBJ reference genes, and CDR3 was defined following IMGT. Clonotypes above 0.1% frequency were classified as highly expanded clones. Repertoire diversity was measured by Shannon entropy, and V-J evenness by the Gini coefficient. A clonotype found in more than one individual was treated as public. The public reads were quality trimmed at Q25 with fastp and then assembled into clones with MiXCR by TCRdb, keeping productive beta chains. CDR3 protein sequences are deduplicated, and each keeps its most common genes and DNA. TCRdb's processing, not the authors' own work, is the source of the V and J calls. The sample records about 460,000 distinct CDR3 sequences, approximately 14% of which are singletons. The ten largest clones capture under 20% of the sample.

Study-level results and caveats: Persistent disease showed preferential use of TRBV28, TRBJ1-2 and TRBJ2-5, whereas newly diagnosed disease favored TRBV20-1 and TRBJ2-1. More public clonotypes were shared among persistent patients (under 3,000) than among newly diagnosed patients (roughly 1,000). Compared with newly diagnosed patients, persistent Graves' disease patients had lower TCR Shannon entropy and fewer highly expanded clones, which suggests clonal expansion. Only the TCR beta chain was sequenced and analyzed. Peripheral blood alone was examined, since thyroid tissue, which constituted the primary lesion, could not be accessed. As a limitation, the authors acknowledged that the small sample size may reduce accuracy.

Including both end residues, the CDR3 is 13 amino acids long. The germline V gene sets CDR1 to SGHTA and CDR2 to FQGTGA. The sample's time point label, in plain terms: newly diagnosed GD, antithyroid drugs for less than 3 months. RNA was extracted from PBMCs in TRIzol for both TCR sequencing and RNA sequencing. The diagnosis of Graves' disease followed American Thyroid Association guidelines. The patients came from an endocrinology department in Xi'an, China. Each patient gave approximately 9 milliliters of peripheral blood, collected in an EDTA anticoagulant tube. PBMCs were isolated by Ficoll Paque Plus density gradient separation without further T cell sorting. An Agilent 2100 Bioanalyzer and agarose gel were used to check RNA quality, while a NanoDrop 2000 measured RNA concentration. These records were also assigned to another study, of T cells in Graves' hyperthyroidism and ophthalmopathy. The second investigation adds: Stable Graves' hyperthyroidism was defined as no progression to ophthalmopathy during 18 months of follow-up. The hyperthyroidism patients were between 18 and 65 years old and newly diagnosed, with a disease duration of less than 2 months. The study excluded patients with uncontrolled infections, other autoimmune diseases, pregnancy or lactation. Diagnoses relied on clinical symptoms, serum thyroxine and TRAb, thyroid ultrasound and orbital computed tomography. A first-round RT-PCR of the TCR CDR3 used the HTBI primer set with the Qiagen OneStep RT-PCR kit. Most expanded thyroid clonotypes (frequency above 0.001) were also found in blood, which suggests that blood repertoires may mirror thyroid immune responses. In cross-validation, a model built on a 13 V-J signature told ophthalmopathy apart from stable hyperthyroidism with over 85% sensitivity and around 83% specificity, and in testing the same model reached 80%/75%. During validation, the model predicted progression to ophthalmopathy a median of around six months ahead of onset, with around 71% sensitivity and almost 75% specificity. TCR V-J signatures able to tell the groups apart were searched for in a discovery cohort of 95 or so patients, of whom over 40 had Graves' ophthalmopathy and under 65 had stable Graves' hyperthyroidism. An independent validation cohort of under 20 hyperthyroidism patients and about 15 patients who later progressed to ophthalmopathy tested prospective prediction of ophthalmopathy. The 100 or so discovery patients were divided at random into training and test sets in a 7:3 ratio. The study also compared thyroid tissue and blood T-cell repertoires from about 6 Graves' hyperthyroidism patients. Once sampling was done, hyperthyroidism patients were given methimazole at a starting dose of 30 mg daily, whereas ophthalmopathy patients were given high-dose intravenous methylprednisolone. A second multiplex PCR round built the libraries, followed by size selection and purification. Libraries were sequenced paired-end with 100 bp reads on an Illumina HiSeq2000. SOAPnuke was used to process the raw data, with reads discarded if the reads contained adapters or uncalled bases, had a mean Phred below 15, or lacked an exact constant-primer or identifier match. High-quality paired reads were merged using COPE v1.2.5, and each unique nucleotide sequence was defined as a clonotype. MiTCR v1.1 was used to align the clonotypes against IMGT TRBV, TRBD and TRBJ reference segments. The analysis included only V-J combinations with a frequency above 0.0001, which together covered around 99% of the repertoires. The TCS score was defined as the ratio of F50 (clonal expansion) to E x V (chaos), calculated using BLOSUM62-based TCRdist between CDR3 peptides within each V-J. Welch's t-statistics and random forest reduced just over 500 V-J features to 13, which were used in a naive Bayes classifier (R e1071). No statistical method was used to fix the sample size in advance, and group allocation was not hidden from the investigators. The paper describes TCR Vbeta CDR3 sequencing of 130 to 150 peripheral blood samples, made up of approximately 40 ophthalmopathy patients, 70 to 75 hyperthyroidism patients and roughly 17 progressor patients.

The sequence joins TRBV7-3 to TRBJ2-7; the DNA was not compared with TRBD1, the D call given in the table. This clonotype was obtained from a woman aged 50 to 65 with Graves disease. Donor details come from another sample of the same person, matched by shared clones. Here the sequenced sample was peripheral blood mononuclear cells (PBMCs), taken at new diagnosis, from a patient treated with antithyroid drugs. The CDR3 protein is CASSPGCETGRSR.